The next 23 T cell receptor beta chains were all read from a single sample in a study of early stage breast cancer tumors. The table came from immunoSEQ multiplex PCR; TCRdb's copy has only in-frame clones and leaves some out. Of roughly 48,000 clones in the sample, roughly four fifths are singletons; the top ten hold around 1.5%. Sequenced material: blood. Source of these receptors: a person aged 45-65 years with breast cancer.

V usage is TRBV28 and J usage is TRBJ1-5, with a tentative D call TRBD1 (5 bases). CDR1 MDHEN and CDR2 SYDVKM come from the germline V gene. The V end was cut by 2 bases, the J end by 3 bases, with 11 bases between. This CDR3 is built from 15 residues. The CDR3 DNA reads as TGTGCCAGCAGTTTAGGGGGGGGGTTCAATCAGCCCCAGCATTTT. Encoded protein: CASSLGGGFNQPQHF.

The V gene is TRBV11-2, the J gene TRBJ2-5, with D perhaps TRBD2 (7 bases). V dropped 6 bases and J dropped 5 bases, with 13 bases sitting between them. Germline V gene data show CDR1 as SGHAT and CDR2 as FQNNGV. The CDR3 consists of 13 residues. This chain's CDR3 is CASRSAGAETQYF. CDR3 in DNA: TGTGCCAGCAGGTCGGCGGGGGCGGAGACCCAGTACTTC.

A few counts support this clone. V and J are TRBV10-1 and TRBJ1-2; no clear D. The CDR3 is 13 amino acids. V was trimmed by 0 bases and J by 2 bases, leaving 4 bases between them. Germline lookup yields CDR1 WNHNN and CDR2 SYGVQD (reference sequence). CDR3 protein: CASSESENYGYTF. CDR3 nucleotide sequence: TGCGCCAGCAGTGAGTCCGAGAACTATGGCTACACCTTC.

This rearrangement joins TRBV18 to TRBJ1-4; the D gene is possibly TRBD1 (5 bases). The CDR3 spans 13 residues. Germline V gives CDR1 KGHSH, CDR2 LQKENI. V shed 4 bases and J shed 10 bases, with 13 bases lying between them. The CDR3 bases are TGTGCCAGCTCACAGACGACAGAAAGAAAACTGTTTTTT. It is translated as CASSQTTERKLFF.

The V and J genes are TRBV19 and TRBJ2-2; D is possibly TRBD2 (6 bases). Trimming pared 5 bases from V and 1 base from J, leaving 8 bases between. The length of the CDR3 is 14 residues. CDR1 and CDR2 from the germline V gene are LNHDA and SQIVND (reference sequence). CDR3 in DNA: TGTGCCAGTAGTGGAGGGTTGAACACCGGGGAGCTGTTTTTT. It specifies CASSGGLNTGELFF.

This chain connects TRBV28 to TRBJ2-1; D perhaps matches TRBD1 (5 bases). CDR3 size: 12 residues. Germline V gives CDR1 MDHEN, CDR2 SYDVKM. The V end was cut by 2 bases, the J end by 10 bases, with 9 bases between. DNA for the CDR3: TGTGCCAGCAGTTTAGTAGGGGTCGAGCAGTTCTTC. It codes for CASSLVGVEQFF. Combining the CDR3 with reference TRBV28 and TRBJ2-1 gives the whole variable domain DVKVTQSSRYLVKRTGEKVFLECVQDMDHENMFWYRQDPGLGLRLIYFSYDVKMKEKGDIPEGYSVSREKKERFSLILESASTNQTSMYLCASSLVGVEQFFGPGTRLTVL.

The V and J genes are TRBV15 and TRBJ1-4; no clear D. Germline-derived CDR1 and CDR2 are LNHNV and YYDKDF (reference sequence). The CDR3 consists of 14 residues. V was clipped by 9 bases and J by 1 base, with 12 bases between them. Here the CDR3 reads CATSGSLTNEKLFF. In DNA form, the CDR3 reads TGTGCCACTTCGGGGTCCCTAACTAATGAAAAACTGTTTTTT.

This chain joins TRBV15 and TRBJ1-4; D is ambiguous. Germline CDR1 reads LNHNV; CDR2 reads YYDKDF (reference sequence). V lost 0 bases and J 4 bases, leaving 12 bases between the germline ends. The CDR3 extends over 16 amino acids. CDR3 amino acids: CATSRDGGGFNEKLFF. As DNA, the CDR3 is TGTGCCACCAGCAGAGATGGAGGAGGATTTAATGAAAAACTGTTTTTT.

The rearrangement joins TRBV29-1 to TRBJ2-3; 10 nucleotides align to TRBD1. The V and J ends lost 3 bases and 4 bases, in that order; junction bases with no gene match: 7. Germline CDR1 and CDR2: SQVTM and ANQGSEA. The CDR3 loop spans 15 amino acids. The CDR3 sequence is CSVEPRDRGPDTQYF. CDR3 sequence (DNA): TGCAGCGTTGAGCCACGGGACAGGGGCCCAGATACGCAGTATTTT.

The chain joins TRBV23-1 to TRBJ2-3; unclear D gene. TRBV23-1 falls under the ORF class, with uncertain function. The germline V and J ends were trimmed by 2 bases and 4 bases, with 7 bases remaining between them. CDR3 size: 13 residues. In nucleotides, the CDR3 is TGCGCCAGCAGTCAACTCCGGTCAGATACGCAGTATTTT. Residues: CASSQLRSDTQYF.

The chain links TRBV6-5 to TRBJ2-5, with D possibly being TRBD2 (6 bases). Germline loops: CDR1 MNHEY, CDR2 SVGAGI. The V and J ends lost 4 bases and 5 bases respectively, with 17 bases between them. This CDR3 spans 15 amino acids. This CDR3 is CASSSGTAGRETQYF. In nucleotides, the CDR3 is TGTGCCAGCAGTTCCGGGACTGCCGGGCGGGAGACCCAGTACTTC.

The rearrangement uses TRBV9 and TRBJ1-2; D gene unclear. V lost 1 base to trimming and J lost 2 bases, with 6 bases between them. Germline CDR1 reads SGDLS; CDR2 reads YYNGEE. There are 13 residues in the CDR3. The CDR3 is CASSVTQNYGYTF. CDR3 bases: TGTGCCAGCAGCGTAACACAGAACTATGGCTACACCTTC.

V is TRBV11-2 and J is TRBJ1-1, with 7 bases identical to TRBD1. V shed 5 bases, J shed 3 bases, and the junction held 3 bases outside the gene matches. CDR1 and CDR2 (germline): SGHAT, FQNNGV. CDR3 size: 13 residues. CDR3 protein: CASSLRGDTEAFF. In nucleotides, the CDR3 is TGTGCCAGCAGCCTCAGGGGGGACACTGAAGCTTTCTTT. Based on the CDR3 plus reference TRBV11-2 and TRBJ1-1, the full variable domain is EAGVAQSPRYKIIEKRQSVAFWCNPISGHATLYWYQQILGQGPKLLIQFQNNGVVDDSQLPKDRFSAERLKGVDSTLKIQPAKLEDSAVYLCASSLRGDTEAFFGQGTRLTVV.

The chain links TRBV10-3 to TRBJ2-7; 7 bases align to TRBD1. The CDR3 runs to 14 residues. Germline CDR1 ENHRY, CDR2 SYGVKD. V lost 3 bases and J lost 7; bases outside the gene matches: 9. The CDR3 region has the DNA TGTGCCATCAGTGACGACAGGGTAGGAGGAGAGCAGTACTTC. It codes for CAISDDRVGGEQYF.

Only one count was recorded for this clone. The chain joins TRBV28 to TRBJ1-4; 7 bases map to TRBD1. Germline V gives CDR1 MDHEN, CDR2 SYDVKM. V shed 7 bases and J 7 bases; nucleotides not matched to a gene: 9. This CDR3 comprises 14 residues. In DNA form, the CDR3 reads TGTGCCAGCACCGAAGGGGGCCGGAGTGAAAAACTGTTTTTT. As protein: CASTEGGRSEKLFF.

The chain is built from TRBV6-5 and TRBJ2-5; 9 bases line up with TRBD1. Germline V CDR1 and CDR2: MNHEY, SVGAGI. The CDR3 length is 16 residues. Losses at the gene ends were 2 bases for V and 4 bases for J; bases not matched to a gene: 8. The DNA of the CDR3 is TGTGCCAGCAGTTACCAACAGGGGGCTTCTGGAGAGACCCAGTACTTC. Its translation is CASSYQQGASGETQYF.

The rearrangement joins TRBV5-8 to TRBJ1-2; possible D gene TRBD1, 5 bases. Trimming took 9 bases from V and 0 from J, leaving 18 bases between them. The CDR3 sequence is 15 residues long. The germline V gene has CDR1 SGHTS and CDR2 YDEGEE. Here the CDR3 reads CANGRRDVTNYGYTF. The CDR3 DNA sequence: TGTGCCAACGGACGCCGGGACGTTACTAACTATGGCTACACCTTC. Full variable domain (remainder filled in from reference TRBV5-8 and TRBJ1-2): EAGVTQSPTHLIKTRGQQATLRCSPISGHTSVYWYQQALGLGLQFLLWYDEGEERNRGNFPPRFSGRQFPNYSSELNVNALELEDSALYLCANGRRDVTNYGYTFGSGTRLTVV.

This rearrangement joins TRBV28 to TRBJ1-5, with D maybe TRBD1 (6 bases). V dropped 4 bases and J dropped 6 bases, with 16 bases sitting between them. Germline V gives CDR1 MDHEN, CDR2 SYDVKM. The CDR3 runs to 15 residues. This CDR3 is CASSSQGQGVQPQHF. The CDR3 nucleotides read TGTGCCAGCAGTTCCCAGGGGCAGGGTGTTCAGCCCCAGCATTTT.

The gene calls are TRBV5-1 and TRBJ1-1; D call uncertain. The CDR3 extends over 15 amino acids. The V gene lost 1 base and the J gene lost 0 bases, with 10 bases spanning the gap. Germline lookup yields CDR1 SGHRS and CDR2 YFSETQ. CDR3 bases: TGCGCCAGCAGCTTGATTCCGGCTATGAACACTGAAGCTTTCTTT. Translated: CASSLIPAMNTEAFF.

The genes are TRBV7-9 and TRBJ2-5; D unclear. Germline-derived CDR1 and CDR2 are SEHNR and FQNEAQ (reference sequence). The CDR3 is 13 amino acids. V shed 0 bases and J shed 6 bases, with 8 bases lying between them. The CDR3 is CASSLAGKQTQYF. The CDR3, as DNA: TGTGCCAGCAGCTTAGCAGGGAAGCAGACCCAGTACTTC.

The chain links TRBV5-6 to TRBJ2-7; D call uncertain. The CDR3 extends over 11 amino acids. The germline CDR1 and CDR2 sequences are SGHDT and YYEEEE. The V end lost 0 bases, the J end lost 6 bases, and 4 bases lay between the germline ends. As DNA, the CDR3 is TGTGCCAGCAGCTTGGTTTCCGAGCAGTACTTC. Amino acids: CASSLVSEQYF.

V gene TRBV5-5 combines with J gene TRBJ1-1, with TRBD1 matching over 10 bases. The CDR3 contains 15 residues. In germline, CDR1 is SGHKS, CDR2 YYEKEE (reference sequence). The V and J ends lost 3 bases and 3 bases, in that order; junction bases with no gene match: 5. In nucleotides, the CDR3 is TGTGCCAGCAGCTGGGGGACAGGGGAGGACACTGAAGCTTTCTTT. It encodes CASSWGTGEDTEAFF.

V and J are TRBV27 and TRBJ1-1; tentatively, D is TRBD1 (5 bases). The CDR3 contains 13 residues. V lost 3 bases and J lost 10, with 15 bases in between. Germline V gene lookup returns CDR1 MNHEY and CDR2 SMNVEV (reference sequence). CDR3 protein: CASSFRPREGAFF. In nucleotides, the CDR3 is TGTGCCAGCAGTTTCCGCCCCAGGGAGGGAGCTTTCTTT.